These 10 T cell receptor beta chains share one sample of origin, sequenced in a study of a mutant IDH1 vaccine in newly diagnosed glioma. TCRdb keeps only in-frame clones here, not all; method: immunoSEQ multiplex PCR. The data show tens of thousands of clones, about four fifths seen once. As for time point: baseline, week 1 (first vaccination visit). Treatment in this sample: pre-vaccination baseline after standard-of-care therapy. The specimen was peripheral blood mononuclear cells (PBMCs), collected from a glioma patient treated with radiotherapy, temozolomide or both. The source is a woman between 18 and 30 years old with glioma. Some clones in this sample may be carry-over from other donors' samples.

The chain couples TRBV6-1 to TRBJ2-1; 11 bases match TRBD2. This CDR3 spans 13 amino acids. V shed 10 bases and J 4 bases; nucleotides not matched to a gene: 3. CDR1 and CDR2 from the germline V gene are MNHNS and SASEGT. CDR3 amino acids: CATVAGGYNEQFF. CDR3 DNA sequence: TGTGCCACCGTAGCGGGAGGGTACAATGAGCAGTTCTTC.

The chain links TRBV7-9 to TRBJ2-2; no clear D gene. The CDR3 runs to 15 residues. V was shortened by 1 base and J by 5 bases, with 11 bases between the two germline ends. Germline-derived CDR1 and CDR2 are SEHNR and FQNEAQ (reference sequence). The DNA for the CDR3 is TGTGCCAGCAGCTTAGTATCGAGCCCTACCGGGGAGCTGTTTTTT. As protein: CASSLVSSPTGELFF.

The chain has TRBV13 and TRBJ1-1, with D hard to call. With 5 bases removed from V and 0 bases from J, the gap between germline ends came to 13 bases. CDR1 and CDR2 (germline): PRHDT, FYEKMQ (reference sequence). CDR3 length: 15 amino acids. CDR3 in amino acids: CASSPPMRVNTEAFF. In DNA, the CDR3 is TGTGCCAGCAGCCCCCCAATGCGTGTGAACACTGAAGCTTTCTTT.

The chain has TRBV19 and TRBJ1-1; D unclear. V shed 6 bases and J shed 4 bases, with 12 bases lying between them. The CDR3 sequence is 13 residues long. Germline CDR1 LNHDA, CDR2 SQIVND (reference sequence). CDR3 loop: CASRINIGTEAFF. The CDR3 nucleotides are TGTGCCAGTAGGATTAATATAGGCACTGAAGCTTTCTTT.

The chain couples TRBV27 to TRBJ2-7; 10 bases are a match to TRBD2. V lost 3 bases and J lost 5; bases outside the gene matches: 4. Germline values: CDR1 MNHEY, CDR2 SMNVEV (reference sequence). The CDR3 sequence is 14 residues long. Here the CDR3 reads CASSFELAGNEQYF. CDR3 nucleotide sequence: TGTGCCAGCAGTTTCGAACTAGCGGGAAACGAGCAGTACTTC.

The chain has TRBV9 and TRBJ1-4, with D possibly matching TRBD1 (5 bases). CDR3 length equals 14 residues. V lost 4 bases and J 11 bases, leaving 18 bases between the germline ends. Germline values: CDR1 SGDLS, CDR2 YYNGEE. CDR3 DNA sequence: TGTGCCAGCAGCCAAACGCAGGGTAGAGTGAAACTGTTTTTT. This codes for CASSQTQGRVKLFF.

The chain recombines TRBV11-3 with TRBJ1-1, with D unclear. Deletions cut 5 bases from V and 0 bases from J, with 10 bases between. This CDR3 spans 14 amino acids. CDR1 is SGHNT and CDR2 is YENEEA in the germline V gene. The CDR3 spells CASSPGGLNTEAFF. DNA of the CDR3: TGTGCCAGCAGCCCCGGAGGATTGAACACTGAAGCTTTCTTT.

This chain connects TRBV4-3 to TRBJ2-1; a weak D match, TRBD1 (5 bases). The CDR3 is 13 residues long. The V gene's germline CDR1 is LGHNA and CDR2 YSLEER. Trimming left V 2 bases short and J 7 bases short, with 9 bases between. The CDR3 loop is CASSQKGLNEQFF. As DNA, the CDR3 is TGCGCCAGCAGCCAAAAGGGGTTGAATGAGCAGTTCTTC.

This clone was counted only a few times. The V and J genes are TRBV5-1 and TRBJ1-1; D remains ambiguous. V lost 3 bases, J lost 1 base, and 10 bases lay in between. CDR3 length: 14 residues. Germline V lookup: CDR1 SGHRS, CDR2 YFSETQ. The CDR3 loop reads CASSSTRANTEAFF. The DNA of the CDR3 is TGCGCCAGCAGCTCAACACGGGCGAACACTGAAGCTTTCTTT.

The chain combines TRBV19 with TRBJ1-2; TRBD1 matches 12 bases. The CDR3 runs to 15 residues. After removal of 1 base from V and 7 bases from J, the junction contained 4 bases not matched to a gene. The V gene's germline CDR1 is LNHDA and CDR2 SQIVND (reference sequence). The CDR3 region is CASSIGDRGRGGYTF. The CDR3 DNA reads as TGTGCCAGTAGTATAGGGGACAGGGGGCGCGGTGGCTACACCTTC.